The 28 T cell receptor beta chains in this list originate from one sample, sequenced in a study of OX40 agonist ivuxolimab in advanced cancers. Generated by immunoSEQ multiplex PCR, the TCRdb table keeps only in-frame clones and is missing some. This sample has about 46,000 clones; 82% occur once, and the top ten carry 1.5% to 2%. Here the sequenced sample was CD4+ or CD8+ T cells sorted from blood, taken in a trial of the OX40 agonist ivuxolimab. The receptor source for this set is an adult with an advanced solid tumor such as melanoma, head and neck, liver or kidney cancer.

V is TRBV5-4 and J is TRBJ1-2; 7 positions agree with TRBD1. Trimming took 4 bases from V and 6 from J; bases not matched to a gene: 6. Germline CDR1 is SGHNT and CDR2 is YYREEE (reference sequence). The CDR3 is made up of 13 amino acids. The CDR3 reads CASSLGGRDGYTF. Written as DNA, the CDR3 is TGTGCCAGCAGCCTAGGGGGCAGGGATGGCTACACCTTC.

V is TRBV10-3 and J is TRBJ2-7; 7 bases map to TRBD2. V gave up 5 bases and J gave up 0 bases; unmatched junction bases: 7. Germline V gene lookup returns CDR1 ENHRY and CDR2 SYGVKD. The CDR3 consists of 15 residues. In DNA, the CDR3 is TGTGCCATCAGTCCGGGAGTAGCGGGCTCCTACGAGCAGTACTTC. Translation gives CAISPGVAGSYEQYF.

The chain couples TRBV15 to TRBJ2-3; 12 bases are shared with TRBD2. Germline V CDR1 and CDR2: LNHNV, YYDKDF (reference sequence). The CDR3 is 17 amino acids. Trimming removed 5 bases from V and 6 bases from J; junction bases left unmatched: 12. Here the CDR3 reads CATSYPTSGGPLDTQYF. The DNA for the CDR3 is TGTGCCACCAGCTACCCAACTAGCGGGGGGCCATTGGATACGCAGTATTTT.

This clone was seen just once. The chain joins TRBV18 to TRBJ1-2; TRBD1 matches at 7 bases. Germline loops: CDR1 KGHSH, CDR2 LQKENI. The CDR3 spans 13 residues. Losses at the gene ends were 3 bases for V and 4 bases for J; bases not matched to a gene: 2. The CDR3 sequence: CASSPGTAYGYTF. The CDR3 DNA is TGTGCCAGCTCACCCGGGACAGCCTATGGCTACACCTTC.

The J gene is TRBJ2-2, the V gene TRBV2; possibly TRBD2 for D (5 bases). The V gene's germline CDR1 is SNHLY and CDR2 FYNNEI. The CDR3 has 14 residues. Trimming shortened V by 4 bases and J by 7 bases, and 13 bases separated the two germline ends. This CDR3 reads CASSVREIVGELFF. CDR3 nucleotides: TGTGCCAGCAGTGTACGGGAAATAGTCGGGGAGCTGTTTTTT.

This chain links TRBV14 with TRBJ2-7; 8 bases fit TRBD1. Germline V lookup: CDR1 SGHDN, CDR2 FVKESK. This CDR3 comprises 14 residues. The trim removed 4 bases at V and 5 bases at J, leaving 7 bases unmatched. This CDR3 is CASSLYGQGHEQYF. The CDR3 coding sequence is TGTGCCAGCAGCCTTTATGGACAGGGTCACGAGCAGTACTTC.

V is TRBV27 and J is TRBJ1-1; D gene uncertain. The CDR3 is made up of 11 amino acids. Trimming stripped 8 bases from V and 7 bases from J, with 11 bases between. Germline CDR1 is MNHEY and CDR2 is SMNVEV (reference sequence). CDR3 sequence (DNA): TGTGCCAGCCGTCGAAGGAGTGAAGCTTTCTTT. This encodes CASRRRSEAFF.

This clone was seen a handful of times. The chain combines TRBV11-2 with TRBJ1-1; TRBD1 agrees at 10 bases. The CDR3 loop spans 14 amino acids. CDR1 is SGHAT, CDR2 FQNNGV, per germline. The J segment lost 9 bases and the V segment lost 5 bases, leaving 9 bases of the junction unmatched. This CDR3 is CASSRRTGGRQAFF. For the CDR3, the DNA is TGTGCCAGCAGCCGACGGACAGGGGGGCGTCAAGCTTTCTTT.

This chain connects TRBV7-3 to TRBJ1-5; no firm D call. The CDR3 is 15 amino acids. Trimming removed 0 bases from V and 5 bases from J, with 11 bases in between. The V gene's germline CDR1 is SGHTA and CDR2 FQGTGA. This CDR3 is CASSLTPDGYQPQHF. CDR3 in DNA: TGTGCCAGCAGCTTAACTCCGGACGGGTATCAGCCCCAGCATTTT.

This clone came up a few times. The chain carries TRBV2 and TRBJ1-2; D is uncertain. The germline gives CDR1 SNHLY, CDR2 FYNNEI. CDR3 length: 11 amino acids. Trimming took off 7 bases at V and 8 bases at J, with 11 bases between the two ends. The CDR3, as DNA: TGTGCCAGCACCGAGGTTGGGGGCTACACCTTC. Translation: CASTEVGGYTF.

V usage is TRBV21-1 and J usage is TRBJ2-4. TRBV21-1 is annotated as a pseudogene. The CDR3 length is 16 residues. The CDR3 nucleotides read TGTGCCAGCAGCGCCTCCCGGGACCCCTCTATTACGGGGAAGTACTTC. Encoded protein: CASSASRDPSITGKYF.

This clone was picked up one time. This chain connects TRBV5-4 to TRBJ1-4; no reliable D call. The V end was cut by 1 base, the J end by 7 bases, with 8 bases between. CDR1 is SGHNT and CDR2 is YYREEE in the germline V gene (reference sequence). The CDR3 length is 13 residues. CDR3 coding DNA: TGTGCCAGCAGCTTGTGGCAAATTGAAAAACTGTTTTTT. Translation: CASSLWQIEKLFF.

The chain combines TRBV10-3 with TRBJ2-2; TRBD1 might be the D (6 bases). V lost 5 bases to trimming and J lost 1 base, with 8 bases between them. The CDR3 runs 14 residues. Germline V CDR1 and CDR2: ENHRY, SYGVKD. CDR3 sequence reads: CAISPTGNTGELFF. CDR3 nucleotide sequence: TGTGCCATCAGTCCGACAGGGAACACCGGGGAGCTGTTTTTT.

The sample holds a few counts of this clone. The chain recombines TRBV19 with TRBJ2-2, with 16 nucleotides matching TRBD2. The CDR3 is 16 residues long. CDR1 is LNHDA and CDR2 is SQIVND in the germline V gene (reference sequence). With 9 bases clipped from V and 4 bases from J, the junction kept 5 bases outside the gene matches. The CDR3 DNA reads TGTGCCAGCGGGACTAGCGGGGGGGCCAGCACCGGGGAGCTGTTTTTT. It specifies CASGTSGGASTGELFF. Full variable domain (rest looked up from reference TRBV19 and TRBJ2-2): DGGITQSPKYLFRKEGQNVTLSCEQNLNHDAMYWYRQDPGQGLRLIYYSQIVNDFQKGDIAEGYSVSREKKESFPLTVTSAQKNPTAFYLCASGTSGGASTGELFFGEGSRLTVL.

J is TRBJ1-2 and V is TRBV9; 10 bases are a match to TRBD1. Germline CDR1 reads SGDLS; CDR2 reads YYNGEE. J gave up 5 bases and V 3 bases, and 7 bases lay outside the gene matches. This CDR3 has 15 residues. The CDR3 coding sequence is TGTGCCAGCAGCGGGGGACAGGGGCCGCCATATGGCTACACCTTC. It specifies CASSGGQGPPYGYTF. Combining the CDR3 with reference TRBV9 and TRBJ1-2 gives the whole variable domain DSGVTQTPKHLITATGQRVTLRCSPRSGDLSVYWYQQSLDQGLQFLIQYYNGEERAKGNILERFSAQQFPDLHSELNLSSLELGDSALYFCASSGGQGPPYGYTFGSGTRLTVV.

The chain joins TRBV9 to TRBJ2-4, with D unclear. The CDR3 spans 15 residues. Trimming stripped 0 bases from V and 1 base from J, with 8 bases between. From germline, CDR1 is SGDLS and CDR2 YYNGEE. The CDR3 region has the DNA TGTGCCAGCAGCGTAGCAGGAGCGGCCAAAAACATTCAGTACTTC. Its translation: CASSVAGAAKNIQYF.

This chain connects TRBV7-9 to TRBJ2-3; D remains ambiguous. With 5 bases removed from V and 6 bases from J, the gap between germline ends came to 12 bases. Germline V gene lookup returns CDR1 SEHNR and CDR2 FQNEAQ (reference sequence). The CDR3 spans 13 residues. The CDR3: CASSPKVQDTQYF. The CDR3 DNA reads as TGTGCCAGCAGCCCAAAGGTGCAGGATACGCAGTATTTT.

The chain links TRBV6-6 to TRBJ1-2; 9 bases agree with TRBD1. The CDR3 consists of 13 residues. CDR1 and CDR2 from the germline V gene are MNHNY and SVGAGI (reference sequence). After removal of 5 bases from V and 6 bases from J, the junction contained 4 bases not matched to a gene. The CDR3 region is CASSADRGDGYTF. The CDR3 DNA follows: TGTGCCAGCAGTGCGGACAGGGGAGATGGCTACACCTTC.

This clone was counted between two and nine times. The V call is TRBV30, the J call TRBJ1-3; D is uncertain. Germline V gene lookup returns CDR1 GTSNPN and CDR2 SVGIG (reference sequence). Trimming removed 3 bases from V and 2 bases from J, with 8 bases in between. This CDR3 has 13 residues. In DNA form, the CDR3 reads TGTGCCTGGAGCGGAGGGCCTGGAAACACCATATATTTT. Amino acid sequence: CAWSGGPGNTIYF.

The chain has TRBV14 and TRBJ1-2; D is unclear. This CDR3 contains 14 residues. V was shortened by 4 bases and J by 5 bases, with 14 bases between the two germline ends. Germline V gene lookup returns CDR1 SGHDN and CDR2 FVKESK. The DNA for the CDR3 is TGTGCCAGCAGCCGGCGCGCCGCAGTGTATGGCTACACCTTC. It translates to CASSRRAAVYGYTF.

The chain joins TRBV7-8 to TRBJ2-3; D might be TRBD1 or TRBD2, each matching 6 bases. Looked up from germline, CDR1 is SGHVS and CDR2 is FQNEAQ. V lost 8 bases and J 0 bases, leaving 12 bases between the germline ends. CDR3 size: 14 residues. CDR3 protein: CASGGGTSTDTQYF. The CDR3 coding sequence is TGTGCCAGCGGAGGGGGGACTAGCACAGATACGCAGTATTTT.

The rearrangement joins TRBV2 to TRBJ2-1; maybe TRBD2 (5 bases). Germline CDR1 is SNHLY and CDR2 is FYNNEI. The CDR3 is 14 amino acids. The V end lost 6 bases, the J end lost 6 bases, and 15 bases lay between the germline ends. The CDR3 coding sequence is TGTGCCAGCAGCCGGGAAGGCTCCGTCAATGAGCAGTTCTTC. It yields the protein CASSREGSVNEQFF. Looking up the rest from reference TRBV2 and TRBJ2-1 gives the full variable domain: EPEVTQTPSHQVTQMGQEVILRCVPISNHLYFYWYRQILGQKVEFLVSFYNNEISEKSEIFDDQFSVERPDGSNFTLKIRSTKLEDSAMYFCASSREGSVNEQFFGPGTRLTVL.

V is TRBV19 and J is TRBJ1-5, with D tentatively TRBD1 (5 bases). Trimming pared 3 bases from V and 5 bases from J, leaving 14 bases between. CDR3 length: 15 residues. Germline V gene lookup returns CDR1 LNHDA and CDR2 SQIVND (reference sequence). The CDR3 DNA follows: TGTGCCAGTAGTATGGTGCACAGGAATTATCAGCCCCAGCATTTT. It specifies CASSMVHRNYQPQHF.

There are a few counts of this clone. CDR3 residues: CASSLDRGLYTEAFF. DNA of the CDR3: TGTGCCAGCAGCTTGGACAGGGGGCTTTACACTGAAGCTTTCTTT. V gene TRBV5-6 combines with J gene TRBJ1-1; the match to TRBD1 covers 9 bases. V shed 0 bases and J 3 bases; nucleotides not matched to a gene: 3. The germline V gene encodes CDR1 SGHDT and CDR2 YYEEEE. The CDR3 totals 15 residues.

The J gene is TRBJ1-4, the V gene TRBV29-1; D remains unclear. V dropped 5 bases and J dropped 8 bases, with 9 bases sitting between them. This CDR3 region has 11 residues. The germline V gene encodes CDR1 SQVTM and CDR2 ANQGSEA. CDR3 DNA sequence: TGCAGCGTTCACGAGGGAGAAAAACTGTTTTTT. It is translated as CSVHEGEKLFF.

The chain employs TRBV9 and TRBJ2-1, with D tentatively TRBD1 or TRBD2 (5 bases each). The V end was cut by 3 bases, the J end by 6 bases, with 16 bases between. CDR1 is SGDLS, CDR2 YYNGEE, per germline. CDR3 size: 15 residues. CDR3 protein: CASSGGRDPFNEQFF. The CDR3 nucleotides read TGTGCCAGCAGCGGGGGTCGGGACCCTTTCAATGAGCAGTTCTTC.

J is TRBJ2-3 and V is TRBV4-2; D perhaps matches TRBD2 (6 bases). There are 15 residues in the CDR3. Germline V gives CDR1 LGHNA, CDR2 YNFKEQ. Trimming pared 0 bases from V and 6 bases from J, leaving 13 bases between. Here the CDR3 reads CASSQDGAGRDTQYF. The CDR3 nucleotides read TGTGCCAGCAGCCAAGACGGAGCGGGCAGGGATACGCAGTATTTT.

Concerning this clone: Other DNA sequences from this sample encode an identical CDR3 as well. J is TRBJ2-3 and V is TRBV5-1, with 9 positions matching TRBD2. The V gene end was trimmed by 2 bases and the J gene end by 1 base; junction bases not matched to a gene: 8. This CDR3 spans 17 amino acids. Germline V gene lookup returns CDR1 SGHRS and CDR2 YFSETQ. CDR3 protein: CASSFRPGLAGTDTQYF. Here the CDR3 DNA reads TGCGCCAGCAGCTTTAGACCGGGACTAGCTGGCACAGATACGCAGTATTTT.